This T cell receptor (beta chain) was identified in a study of T cell responses to AZD1222 COVID-19 vaccine. Assay: immunoSEQ multiplex PCR; the TCRdb copy retains only in-frame clones and omits some. This sample has some 97,000 clones, with approximately 91% found just once. Regarding this clone: What it recognizes is unknown.

This CDR3 has 16 residues. In germline, CDR1 is LGHNA, CDR2 YNFKEQ. The ends were cut back, 4 bases at V and 2 bases at J, with 17 bases in the middle. Study observations and caveats: Repertoires were sampled only after the peak T cell response. Spike-specific TCRs gained breadth and depth after people received two AZD1222 doses. Most donors were white British and more were female, and clonal diversity was possibly underestimated.

Sequencing used peripheral blood, obtained on day 0 of AZD1222 vaccination. The clonotype originates from an adult in good health. The chain links TRBV4-2 to TRBJ1-2, with D perhaps matching TRBD1 (5 bases). The CDR3 DNA is TGTGCCAGCAGCCGAGAACGGGGGGTCGAGAACTATGGCTACACCTTC. It specifies CASSRERGVENYGYTF.